These 12 T cell receptor beta chains share one sample of origin, sequenced in a study of cytomegalovirus exposure and HLA in healthy donors. Use of 60 Vbeta and 13 Jbeta primers characterized the PCR. This table comes from immunoSEQ multiplex PCR, and its TCRdb copy is limited to in-frame clones, with some not included. The sample has over 50,000 clones; about 80% are singletons. The sample taken for sequencing was PBMCs. Receptor source: a man aged 45 to 65 in good health and CMV-seropositive.

Only one count was recorded for this clone. This chain uses TRBV6-5 with TRBJ2-7, with 7 bases lining up with TRBD1. This CDR3 region has 13 residues. Germline CDR1 MNHEY, CDR2 SVGAGI. Trimming at V came to 4 bases and at J to 3 bases, leaving 3 bases not matched to a gene. CDR3 DNA: TGTGCCAGCAGTTCCGGGACAGACTACGAGCAGTACTTC. Protein: CASSSGTDYEQYF.

The chain recombines TRBV19 with TRBJ2-5; D remains ambiguous. This CDR3 region has 13 residues. V lost 3 bases and J lost 4, with 9 bases in between. The germline CDR1 and CDR2 sequences are LNHDA and SQIVND (reference sequence). The CDR3 sequence is CASSIGVRETQYF. CDR3 coding DNA: TGTGCCAGTAGTATTGGAGTTCGAGAGACCCAGTACTTC.

V gene TRBV21-1 combines with J gene TRBJ2-3; the table calls TRBD1, which could not be checked here. TRBV21-1 is shown as a pseudogene. The CDR3 spans 16 residues. The CDR3 DNA reads as TGTGCCAGCAGCCTAGGCAATAGGGGGAGCACAGATACGCAGTATTTT. Protein product: CASSLGNRGSTDTQYF.

This clone turned up a few times. One junction end disagrees with the germline gene, perhaps due to a read error. The chain links TRBV7-9 to TRBJ2-1; D unclear. Germline values: CDR1 SEHNR, CDR2 FQNEAQ (reference sequence). CDR3 length: 11 residues. The CDR3 DNA sequence: TGTGCCAGCAGCTTAGGGCTAGAGCAGCTCTTC. Translated, it gives CASSLGLEQLF.

This chain joins TRBV2 and TRBJ1-2, with TRBD1 matching over 7 bases. Germline CDR1 and CDR2: SNHLY and FYNNEI. The CDR3 is 14 amino acids. Trimming cost V 6 bases and J 0 bases; bases outside gene matches: 4. CDR3 loop: CASSRDSTNYGYTF. CDR3 in DNA: TGTGCCAGCAGCCGGGACAGTACTAACTATGGCTACACCTTC.

This rearrangement joins TRBV5-1 to TRBJ2-3, with D possibly matching TRBD2 (5 bases). This CDR3 has 17 amino acids. Trimming cost V 0 bases and J 2 bases, with 16 bases left between them. In germline, CDR1 is SGHRS, CDR2 YFSETQ. CDR3 DNA: TGCGCCAGCAGCTTGGGGGTAGCGCGGGCCTACACAGATACGCAGTATTTT. It codes for CASSLGVARAYTDTQYF. Full variable domain (outside the CDR3, taken from reference TRBV5-1 and TRBJ2-3): KAGVTQTPRYLIKTRGQQVTLSCSPISGHRSVSWYQQTPGQGLQFLFEYFSETQRNKGNFPGRFSGRQFSNSRSEMNVSTLELGDSALYLCASSLGVARAYTDTQYFGPGTRLTVL.

The genes are TRBV2 and TRBJ1-2; 7 bases line up with TRBD1. The germline CDR1 and CDR2 sequences are SNHLY and FYNNEI. The CDR3 length is 13 residues. Trimming cost V 8 bases and J 4 bases; bases outside gene matches: 7. The CDR3 is CASGNGQAYGYTF. CDR3 nucleotide sequence: TGTGCCAGCGGCAACGGACAGGCCTATGGCTACACCTTC.

This clone was detected only once. The chain joins TRBV7-3 to TRBJ2-1; D gene unclear. V shed 4 bases and J shed 5 bases, with 9 bases lying between them. The germline CDR1 and CDR2 sequences are SGHTA and FQGTGA. The length of the CDR3 is 13 residues. The DNA of the CDR3 is TGTGCCAGCAGCTACTTTTTTAACAATGAGCAGTTCTTC. Its translation: CASSYFFNNEQFF. The full variable domain, with the rest looked up from reference TRBV7-3 and TRBJ2-1, is GAGVSQTPSNKVTEKGKYVELRCDPISGHTALYWYRQSLGQGPEFLIYFQGTGAADDSGLPNDRFFAVRPEGSVSTLKIQRTERGDSAVYLCASSYFFNNEQFFGPGTRLTVL.

J is TRBJ1-5 and V is TRBV30, with D unclear. The CDR3 runs to 14 residues. Trimming stripped 2 bases from V and 0 bases from J, with 8 bases between. Germline lookup yields CDR1 GTSNPN and CDR2 SVGIG (reference sequence). The DNA of the CDR3 is TGTGCCTGGAGTACCGGTGATAGCAATCAGCCCCAGCATTTT. Residues: CAWSTGDSNQPQHF.

This clone was counted between two and nine times. V is TRBV4-2 and J is TRBJ1-1; a possible D gene is TRBD1 (5 bases). Germline V gene lookup returns CDR1 LGHNA and CDR2 YNFKEQ. The CDR3 has 14 residues. With 3 bases removed from V and 3 bases from J, the gap between germline ends came to 11 bases. The CDR3 reads CASSHKRGDTEAFF. As DNA, the CDR3 is TGTGCCAGCAGCCACAAACGGGGGGACACTGAAGCTTTCTTT.

V and J are TRBV5-4 and TRBJ2-7; 10 nucleotides agree with TRBD2. Trimming removed 0 bases from V and 5 bases from J; junction bases left unmatched: 5. The CDR3 has 15 amino acids. Germline values: CDR1 SGHNT, CDR2 YYREEE (reference sequence). CDR3 residues: CASSLALAGTNEQYF. DNA of the CDR3: TGTGCCAGCAGCTTGGCACTAGCGGGGACTAACGAGCAGTACTTC.

The rearrangement links TRBV9 to TRBJ1-4; D call uncertain. The germline gives CDR1 SGDLS, CDR2 YYNGEE. This CDR3 is 15 amino acids long. V was trimmed by 0 bases and J by 5 bases, leaving 11 bases between them. The CDR3 nucleotides read TGTGCCAGCAGCGTAGCTTCACAGATAAATGAAAAACTGTTTTTT. Amino acids: CASSVASQINEKLFF.